A selection of T cell receptor beta chains follows, all from one sample in a study of vaccination effects on CD4 cells after COVID-19. No antigen is known for these receptors. The method was immunoSEQ multiplex PCR; TCRdb's version includes in-frame clones alone and lacks a portion of them. The sample contains around 40,000 clones, roughly two thirds of which appear only once. The specimen comprised CD4+ T cells from PBMCs cultured without peptide, sampled before COVID-19 vaccination. These receptors were taken from a human donor who received a COVID-19 vaccine. The CDR3 runs from the conserved cysteine through the conserved F or W. D genes are given only for firm matches. Some rows mark clone size as missing; the rest say once, few, many or name a class of expanded clone.

few	TRBJ1-3	TRBV18	-	CASSPPRGSGNTIYF	TGTGCCAGCTCACCACCCAGGGGATCTGGAAACACCATATATTTT
-	TRBJ2-7	TRBV9	TRBD2	CASSVDPGGPYEQYF	TGTGCCAGCAGCGTAGATCCGGGAGGGCCTTACGAGCAGTACTTC
-	TRBJ2-6	TRBV6-1	-	CASSDWGGANVLTF	TGTGCCAGCAGTGATTGGGGTGGGGCCAACGTCCTGACTTTC
once	TRBJ2-3	TRBV5-1	-	CASSLFLADTQYF	TGCGCCAGCAGCCTCTTTTTGGCAGATACGCAGTATTTT
-	TRBJ2-7	TRBV3-1/TRBV3-2	-	CASSQSRFGEQYF	TGTGCCAGCAGCCAGTCGAGGTTTGGCGAGCAGTACTTC
-	TRBJ2-7	TRBV3-1/TRBV3-2	TRBD2	CASSQGLAGGSSYEQYF	TGTGCCAGCAGCCAAGGACTAGCGGGGGGGAGCTCCTACGAGCAGTACTTC
-	TRBJ1-1	TRBV3-1/TRBV3-2	-	CASTFGTQNTEAFF	TGTGCCAGCACGTTTGGGACTCAGAACACTGAAGCTTTCTTT
-	TRBJ2-2	TRBV27	TRBD1	CASSRTGGSGELFF	TGTGCCAGCAGTCGGACAGGGGGCAGCGGGGAGCTGTTTTTT
-	TRBJ2-7	TRBV7-8	TRBD1	CASTIVGQGAYEQYF	TGTGCCAGCACGATAGTGGGACAGGGGGCCTACGAGCAGTACTTC
-	TRBJ1-2	TRBV12-3/TRBV12-4	-	CASSLWLEGGYTF	TGTGCCAGCAGTTTATGGTTGGAAGGTGGCTACACCTTC
-	TRBJ1-1	TRBV29-1	TRBD1	CSVEGTQGASTEAFF	TGCAGCGTTGAGGGGACCCAGGGGGCAAGCACTGAAGCTTTCTTT
-	TRBJ2-7	TRBV7-9	TRBD2	CASSLSGGTSYDGQYF	TGTGCCAGCAGCCTGAGCGGGGGGACATCCTACGATGGGCAGTACTTC
-	TRBJ2-5	TRBV12-3/TRBV12-4	-	CASSIFEGETQYF	TGTGCCAGCAGCATTTTCGAGGGAGAGACCCAGTACTTC
-	TRBJ2-7	TRBV4-1	-	CASSQEIWGALYEQYF	TGCGCCAGCAGCCAAGAAATCTGGGGTGCCCTCTACGAGCAGTACTTC
-	TRBJ1-1	TRBV11-2	-	CASSLKQGNTEAFF	TGTGCCAGCAGCTTAAAACAGGGGAACACTGAAGCTTTCTTT
-	TRBJ1-1	TRBV5-4	-	CASRLNTEAFF	TGTGCCAGCAGATTAAACACTGAAGCTTTCTTT
-	TRBJ2-5	TRBV29-1	TRBD2	CSAPTSGGAETQYF	TGCAGCGCCCCGACTAGCGGGGGGGCCGAGACCCAGTACTTC
few	TRBJ1-2	TRBV13	-	CASRIDRFLGYTF	TGTGCCAGCAGAATCGACAGGTTTCTTGGCTACACCTTC
-	TRBJ2-3	TRBV3-1/TRBV3-2	TRBD2	CASSHWRGVGDTQYF	TGTGCCAGCAGCCATTGGCGGGGGGTCGGCGATACGCAGTATTTT
-	TRBJ1-1	TRBV28	TRBD1	CASTTGGLNTEAFF	TGTGCCAGCACCACAGGGGGTTTGAACACTGAAGCTTTCTTT
-	TRBJ1-5	TRBV19	TRBD1	CASSGDRDQPQHF	TGTGCCAGTAGTGGGGACAGAGATCAGCCCCAGCATTTT
-	TRBJ2-2	TRBV5-4	TRBD2	CASSSPPGTSRHTGELFF	TGTGCCAGCAGCTCGCCCCCCGGGACTAGCCGTCACACCGGGGAGCTGTTTTTT
-	TRBJ2-1	TRBV3-1/TRBV3-2	TRBD2	CASSYSGSHNEQFF	TGTGCCAGCAGTTATAGCGGGAGCCACAATGAGCAGTTCTTC
few	TRBJ1-2	TRBV30	-	CAWSFFGGYTF	TGTGCCTGGAGTTTTTTCGGAGGCTACACCTTC
once	TRBJ1-1	TRBV19	-	CASSYQRRDTEAFF	TGTGCCAGTAGTTACCAACGGAGGGACACTGAAGCTTTCTTT
-	TRBJ1-2	TRBV5-4	-	CASSPDTGRYGYTF	TGTGCCAGCAGCCCCGATACAGGGAGATATGGCTACACCTTC
-	TRBJ1-5	TRBV7-8	-	CASSSKRTGTSNQPQHF	TGTGCCAGCAGCTCGAAGCGAACAGGGACGAGCAATCAGCCCCAGCATTTT
-	TRBJ2-4	TRBV21-1	-	CASSNWAGGPKNIQYF	TGTGCCAGCAGCAACTGGGCAGGGGGCCCCAAAAACATTCAGTACTTC
-	TRBJ1-4	TRBV7-8	-	CASKWGVGEKLFF	TGTGCCAGTAAATGGGGTGTGGGTGAAAAACTGTTTTTT
medium-sized	TRBJ1-6	TRBV10-1	-	CASSEAEMRSPLHF	TGCGCCAGCAGTGAGGCAGAGATGCGTTCACCCCTCCACTTT
-	TRBJ2-1	TRBV18	-	CASSNPGSSRSEQFF	TGTGCCAGCTCAAACCCGGGATCGTCCCGGAGTGAGCAGTTCTTC
few	TRBJ1-5	TRBV6-5	TRBD1	CASMGQASNQPQHF	TGTGCCAGCATGGGACAGGCGAGCAATCAGCCCCAGCATTTT
-	TRBJ2-7	TRBV7-9	TRBD2	CASSLEGGFLRSYEQYF	TGTGCCAGCAGCTTAGAGGGAGGGTTCCTCCGCTCCTACGAGCAGTACTTC
once	TRBJ2-3	TRBV10-1	TRBD2	CASSRAGSTDTQYF	TGCGCCAGCAGTCGAGCGGGGAGCACAGATACGCAGTATTTT
-	TRBJ1-1	TRBV27	-	CASSLSGTSNTEAFF	TGTGCCAGCAGTCTCTCCGGGACATCGAACACTGAAGCTTTCTTT
-	TRBJ2-1	TRBV2	TRBD2	CASIDLAGGHSYNEQFF	TGTGCCAGCATCGACCTAGCGGGGGGCCACTCCTACAATGAGCAGTTCTTC
-	TRBJ1-2	TRBV4-1	-	CASSQPGTAKGYTF	TGCGCCAGCAGCCAGCCTGGGACCGCTAAGGGCTACACCTTC
few	TRBJ1-3	TRBV7-9	-	CASSLVSQSSSGNTIYF	TGTGCCAGCAGCTTAGTTTCCCAGTCAAGCTCTGGAAACACCATATATTTT
-	TRBJ2-5	TRBV18	TRBD2	CASSRSREGETQYF	TGTGCCAGCTCCCGTTCGCGGGAGGGAGAGACCCAGTACTTC
-	TRBJ2-2	TRBV20-1	TRBD2	CSASIGTSDTGELFF	TGCAGTGCTAGTATCGGGACTAGCGACACCGGGGAGCTGTTTTTT
-	TRBJ1-3	TRBV18	TRBD1	CASSPNPTGAGSGNTIYF	TGTGCCAGCTCACCAAATCCGACAGGGGCGGGCTCTGGAAACACCATATATTTT
-	TRBJ1-1	TRBV7-2	-	CASSIGIVAGAFF	TGTGCCAGCAGCATTGGAATAGTCGCGGGAGCTTTCTTT
-	TRBJ2-4	TRBV18	-	CASSPQQGGKNIQYF	TGTGCCAGCTCACCTCAACAGGGAGGCAAAAACATTCAGTACTTC
-	TRBJ2-5	TRBV2	-	CASSPGVAQKKETQYF	TGTGCCAGCAGCCCCGGTGTCGCCCAAAAGAAAGAGACCCAGTACTTC
-	TRBJ2-5	TRBV15	TRBD1	CATSRDSGQGARRETQYF	TGTGCCACCAGCAGAGATTCGGGACAGGGGGCGAGGCGGGAGACCCAGTACTTC
-	TRBJ2-7	TRBV5-1	-	CASRAGGGYEQYF	TGCGCCAGCAGGGCTGGGGGCGGGTACGAGCAGTACTTC
-	TRBJ1-4	TRBV6-5	TRBD1	CASKSGGAGEKLFF	TGTGCCAGCAAATCAGGGGGCGCAGGGGAAAAACTGTTTTTT
once	TRBJ2-7	TRBV7-9	-	CASRNYPASYEQYF	TGTGCCAGCAGAAATTACCCCGCGTCCTACGAGCAGTACTTC
-	TRBJ1-2	TRBV25-1	TRBD1	CASSGENRDRGVYGYTF	TGTGCCAGCAGTGGGGAAAACCGGGACAGGGGGGTCTATGGCTACACCTTC
once	TRBJ1-2	TRBV5-4	TRBD1	CASSPSGTASNYGYTF	TGTGCCAGCAGCCCGTCCGGGACAGCCTCTAACTATGGCTACACCTTC
-	TRBJ1-2	TRBV6-1	-	CASSEGGNKGGYTF	TGTGCCAGCAGTGAAGGTGGGAATAAGGGTGGCTACACCTTC
-	TRBJ1-1	TRBV10-3	TRBD1	CAITDRGQGDTEAFF	TGTGCCATCACGGACAGGGGGCAAGGGGACACTGAAGCTTTCTTT
-	TRBJ2-3	TRBV3-1/TRBV3-2	TRBD2	CASSPWQRGRAKDTQYF	TGTGCCAGCAGCCCCTGGCAGCGAGGGAGGGCAAAAGATACGCAGTATTTT
once	TRBJ1-6	TRBV19	-	CASRQNTGFVDSPLHF	TGTGCCAGTAGGCAAAATACGGGGTTTGTAGATTCACCCCTCCACTTT
-	TRBJ2-6	TRBV4-1	-	CASAEAGANVLTF	TGCGCCAGCGCGGAGGCTGGGGCCAACGTCCTGACTTTC